The 25 T cell receptor beta chains below come from one sample, sequenced in a study of blood T cells in healthy people across ages. The authors ran a second PCR of roughly 6 to 12 cycles using a sample-barcoded 5' primer and a J-beta primer mix. TCRdb recomputed calls from the 5' RACE reads with MiXCR, one row per CDR3 protein. Among hundreds of thousands of distinct CDR3 sequences listed, 55% to 70% were seen once. Sequencing was done on a sample of blood. The receptors come from a man aged 25 to 40 in good health.

J is TRBJ2-1 and V is TRBV5-1, with D perhaps assigned TRBD1 or TRBD2 (5 bases each). Germline-derived CDR1 and CDR2 are SGHRS and YFSETQ. Trimming stripped 6 bases from V and 0 bases from J, with 13 bases between. This CDR3 region has 15 residues. The CDR3 sequence: CASTSWGSSYNEQFF. CDR3 bases: TGCGCCAGCACTTCCTGGGGGAGCTCCTACAATGAGCAGTTCTTC.

This clonotype was seen only a few times. This chain joins TRBV7-2 and TRBJ2-7; D is perhaps TRBD2 (6 bases). The germline CDR1 and CDR2 sequences are SGHTA and FQGNSA. Between the trimmed V and J ends, which lost 0 bases and 6 bases, there was a span of 12 bases. This CDR3 contains 14 residues. The CDR3 spells CASSLARDSGEQYF. As DNA, the CDR3 is TGTGCCAGCAGCTTAGCCCGGGACTCAGGCGAGCAGTACTTC.

The chain has TRBV5-1 and TRBJ1-6; 7 bases line up with TRBD1. CDR1 is SGHRS, CDR2 YFSETQ, per germline. Unmatched junction bases numbered 3, after V lost 5 bases and J lost 4 bases. The CDR3 extends over 14 amino acids. In DNA, the CDR3 is TGCGCCAGCAGGCGGGACAGTTATAATTCACCCCTCCACTTT. Translating it yields CASRRDSYNSPLHF.

Points on this clonotype: A much larger clone lies a single base off, so this may be a read error. This chain links TRBV3-1 with TRBJ1-1, with 10 nucleotides matching TRBD1. The CDR3 covers 15 residues. CDR1 is LGHDT, CDR2 YNNKEL, per germline (reference sequence). The junction had 6 bases not matched to a gene; V was cut back by 1 base and J by 7 bases. CDR3 in amino acids: CASSQGKRDRGEAFF. The CDR3, as DNA: TGTGCCAGCAGCCAAGGTAAACGGGACAGGGGTGAAGCTTTCTTT.

This chain links TRBV6-6 with TRBJ1-5; D remains unclear. Germline assignment: CDR1 MNHNY and CDR2 SVGAGI (reference sequence). Trimming cost V 6 bases and J 8 bases, with 11 bases left between them. This CDR3 is built from 12 residues. The chain's CDR3 is CASSPYPEPQHF. The DNA for the CDR3 is TGTGCCAGCAGCCCATATCCGGAGCCCCAGCATTTT.

V usage is TRBV15 and J usage is TRBJ1-4; weak D call: TRBD1 (6 bases). This CDR3 region has 13 residues. Trimming shortened V by 3 bases and J by 8 bases, and 10 bases separated the two germline ends. Per the germline V gene, CDR1 is LNHNV and CDR2 is YYDKDF (reference sequence). The CDR3 nucleotides read TGTGCCACCAGCAGGCGACAGGAGGAAAAACTGTTTTTT. Translating it yields CATSRRQEEKLFF.

J is TRBJ2-3 and V is TRBV12-3 or TRBV12-4, with D perhaps TRBD2 (6 bases). Trimming pared 10 bases from V and 0 bases from J, leaving 17 bases between. This CDR3 has 15 residues. The CDR3 sequence: CATSTRTTSTDTQYF. In nucleotides, the CDR3 is TGTGCCACATCCACACGGACTACCAGCACAGATACGCAGTATTTT.

V and J are TRBV6-1 and TRBJ1-1; possibly TRBD1 for D (5 bases). Trimming left V 4 bases short and J 3 bases short, with 12 bases between. Germline V gene lookup returns CDR1 MNHNS and CDR2 SASEGT. This CDR3 spans 14 amino acids. The CDR3 here is CASSATAGHTEAFF. In DNA form, the CDR3 reads TGTGCCAGCAGTGCGACAGCGGGGCACACTGAAGCTTTCTTT.

There are a few counts of this clonotype. The chain is built from TRBV5-1 and TRBJ2-1; the match to TRBD2 covers 11 bases. The CDR3 loop spans 15 amino acids. Germline assignment: CDR1 SGHRS and CDR2 YFSETQ. V was pared by 5 bases and J by 4 bases, with 5 bases of the junction left unmatched. CDR3 sequence reads: CASRPGLADYNEQFF. CDR3 coding DNA: TGCGCCAGCAGGCCGGGACTAGCGGATTACAATGAGCAGTTCTTC.

This clonotype was observed a few times. The chain has TRBV6-5 and TRBJ2-5; 7 bases map to TRBD1. The CDR3 sequence is 14 residues long. V was pared by 6 bases and J by 5 bases, with 9 bases of the junction left unmatched. CDR1 and CDR2 (germline): MNHEY, SVGAGI. The CDR3 loop reads CASRVYRGRETQYF. The CDR3, as DNA: TGTGCCAGCAGAGTATATAGGGGGCGCGAGACCCAGTACTTC.

CDR3 region: CATSPGTSTRNIQYF. The DNA for the CDR3 is TGTGCCACCAGCCCCGGGACATCCACCAGAAACATTCAGTACTTC. The gene calls are TRBV15 and TRBJ2-4, with D possibly TRBD1 on 6 matching bases. The CDR3 consists of 15 residues. V was trimmed by 5 bases and J by 6 bases, leaving 17 bases between them. CDR1 is LNHNV and CDR2 is YYDKDF in the germline V gene (reference sequence).

This clonotype was recorded once. For the CDR3, the DNA is TGCAGTGCTCCCGAGGTATCAGGGGCCAACGTCCTGACTTTC. Its translation is CSAPEVSGANVLTF. The chain joins TRBV20-1 to TRBJ2-6; D unresolved. Germline lookup yields CDR1 DFQATT and CDR2 SNEGSKA (reference sequence). CDR3 length: 14 residues. V lost 5 bases and J 4 bases, leaving 12 bases between the germline ends.

This clonotype was observed a few times. Written as DNA, the CDR3 is TGTGCCAGCAGCCAAGATCGGGGGGGCGGCTATGGCTACACCTTC. This gives the protein CASSQDRGGGYGYTF. The chain uses TRBV4-2 and TRBJ1-2, with a tentative D call TRBD1 (6 bases). The CDR3 is 15 residues long. Germline-derived CDR1 and CDR2 are LGHNA and YNFKEQ. V gave up 0 bases and J gave up 4 bases, with 12 bases separating them.

This chain joins TRBV29-1 and TRBJ2-7; D is perhaps TRBD1 or TRBD2 (6 bases each). The CDR3 has 14 residues. Trimming removed 1 base at V and 6 bases at J, with 16 bases between. The germline gives CDR1 SQVTM, CDR2 ANQGSEA. CDR3 loop: CSVEATRGVSEQYF. For the CDR3, the DNA is TGCAGCGTTGAAGCTACAAGGGGGGTTAGCGAGCAGTACTTC.

This clonotype came up a few times. V usage is TRBV5-5 and J usage is TRBJ1-5; D remains ambiguous. The CDR3 has 14 residues. The germline V and J ends were trimmed by 4 bases and 0 bases, with 8 bases remaining between them. Germline lookup yields CDR1 SGHKS and CDR2 YYEKEE (reference sequence). CDR3 DNA sequence: TGTGCCAGCAGCCCTGTGTATAGCAATCAGCCCCAGCATTTT. Translated: CASSPVYSNQPQHF.

The chain uses TRBV7-9 and TRBJ2-7, with D maybe TRBD1 (5 bases). The CDR3 consists of 16 residues. CDR1 is SEHNR, CDR2 FQNEAQ, per germline (reference sequence). The V end was cut by 3 bases, the J end by 6 bases, with 21 bases between. The CDR3 loop reads CASSFAQDTLKGEQYF. For the CDR3, the DNA is TGTGCCAGCAGCTTTGCTCAGGACACCCTCAAGGGCGAGCAGTACTTC.

The rearrangement uses TRBV29-1 and TRBJ2-1, with 7 nucleotides matching TRBD1. Germline trimming cut 1 base from V and 4 bases from J; bases unmatched to any gene: 10. This CDR3 spans 16 amino acids. Germline loops: CDR1 SQVTM, CDR2 ANQGSEA. The CDR3, as DNA: TGCAGCGTTGAAGGAGTACTGACAGGGCAATACAATGAGCAGTTCTTC. Its translation: CSVEGVLTGQYNEQFF.

This clonotype was seen ten or more times. V is TRBV7-2 and J is TRBJ1-2, with D unclear. CDR3 length: 13 amino acids. Germline lookup yields CDR1 SGHTA and CDR2 FQGNSA. The V gene lost 4 bases and the J gene lost 2 bases, with 8 bases spanning the gap. The CDR3 DNA reads TGTGCCAGCAGCTCGCGGCAGAACTATGGCTACACCTTC. As protein: CASSSRQNYGYTF.

The chain uses TRBV3-1 and TRBJ2-1, with D possibly TRBD2 on 5 matching bases. Per germline, CDR1 LGHDT and CDR2 YNNKEL (reference sequence). The CDR3 extends over 14 amino acids. Trimming took off 1 base at V and 5 bases at J, with 9 bases between the two ends. CDR3 residues: CASSQASSHNEQFF. In DNA form, the CDR3 reads TGTGCCAGCAGCCAAGCGTCTAGCCACAATGAGCAGTTCTTC.

This clonotype was counted between two and nine times. This may be a read error, as it is one base from a much larger clone. The gene calls are TRBV6-6 and TRBJ2-5; 12 positions match TRBD2. There are 16 residues in the CDR3. J was trimmed by 11 bases and V by 6 bases; bases with no gene match: 16. CDR1 and CDR2 from the germline V gene are MNHNY and SVGAGI (reference sequence). CDR3 in DNA: TGTGCCAGCAGCGAGACTAGCGGGAGTTCGGGCAATGAGCAGTACTTC. This codes for CASSETSGSSGNEQYF.

Notes on this clonotype: A junction boundary mismatches the germline segment, possibly from a read error. The chain carries TRBV5-1 and TRBJ2-3; D is perhaps TRBD2 (6 bases). CDR3 size: 17 residues. Germline CDR1 is SGHRS and CDR2 is YFSETQ. The CDR3 nucleotides read TGCGCCGGCAGCTCCACAGGTTCGGGACTCAGCACAGATACGCAGTATTTT. This codes for CAGSSTGSGLSTDTQYF.

This clonotype appeared a few times. This chain uses TRBV7-2 with TRBJ1-2; TRBD1 is a possible D gene (6 bases). The CDR3 runs to 17 residues. Trimming shortened V by 5 bases and J by 6 bases, and 25 bases separated the two germline ends. Germline values: CDR1 SGHTA, CDR2 FQGNSA. CDR3 bases: TGTGCCAGCAGCGCTAGGGCGGAAATTACAGGGCCTGATGGCTACACCTTC. Translated: CASSARAEITGPDGYTF. The full variable domain, completed using reference TRBV7-2 and TRBJ1-2, is GAGVSQSPSNKVTEKGKDVELRCDPISGHTALYWYRQSLGQGLEFLIYFQGNSAPDKSGLPSDRFSAERTGGSVSTLTIQRTQQEDSAVYLCASSARAEITGPDGYTFGSGTRLTVV.

CDR3 protein: CASSLIQSGYNEQFF. CDR3 nucleotides: TGTGCCAGCAGCTTAATCCAGTCAGGCTACAATGAGCAGTTCTTC. This sequence joins TRBV7-2 and TRBJ2-1; no clear D gene. Trimming removed 2 bases at V and 3 bases at J, with 11 bases between. The CDR3 length is 15 residues. The germline gives CDR1 SGHTA, CDR2 FQGNSA.

The chain is built from TRBV28 and TRBJ2-5; no definite D call. Germline V gives CDR1 MDHEN, CDR2 SYDVKM. V was shortened by 7 bases and J by 6 bases, with 18 bases between the two germline ends. The CDR3 sequence is 14 residues long. CDR3 residues: CASNPQAKRKTQYF. The CDR3 DNA follows: TGTGCCAGCAATCCGCAGGCCAAGAGGAAGACCCAGTACTTC.

This clonotype was detected only a few times. This sequence joins TRBV6-5 and TRBJ2-1; 12 nucleotides align to TRBD2. After removal of 0 bases from V and 8 bases from J, the junction contained 8 bases not matched to a gene. The CDR3 length is 17 residues. The germline V gene has CDR1 MNHEY and CDR2 SVGAGI. The CDR3 is CASSYSGLAGGAHEQFF. CDR3 nucleotide sequence: TGTGCCAGCAGTTACTCCGGGCTAGCGGGAGGGGCTCATGAGCAGTTCTTC.